Below, 29 T cell receptor beta chains from the same sample are listed, as sequenced in a study of blood T cells in healthy people across ages. Primers used in a second PCR of roughly 7 to 12 cycles were a sample-barcoded 5' primer and a J-beta primer mix. MiXCR was run by TCRdb on the 5' RACE reads, yielding one entry per CDR3 protein. The sample contains approximately 1,000,000 distinct CDR3 sequences, approximately 38% of which appear only once. The sequenced sample was blood. The origin of the receptors is a man between 18 and 29 years old in good health.

The chain recombines TRBV24-1 with TRBJ2-1; a weak D match, TRBD1 (6 bases). CDR1 and CDR2 (germline): KGHDR, SFDVKD. The CDR3 contains 16 residues. The V gene lost 1 base and the J gene lost 5 bases, with 14 bases spanning the gap. The CDR3 loop is CATSDFTQKGDNEQFF. The CDR3 DNA sequence: TGTGCCACCAGTGATTTCACCCAGAAGGGGGACAATGAGCAGTTCTTC.

The CDR3 region is CSVEPPTYGYTF. CDR3 coding DNA: TGCAGCGTTGAACCACCGACCTATGGCTACACCTTC. The chain links TRBV29-1 to TRBJ1-2; the D is unclear. CDR3 length equals 12 residues. CDR1 and CDR2 (germline): SQVTM, ANQGSEA. Trimming stripped 2 bases from V and 4 bases from J, with 8 bases between. Full variable domain (missing parts from reference TRBV29-1 and TRBJ1-2): SAVISQKPSRDICQRGTSLTIQCQVDSQVTMMFWYRQQPGQSLTLIATANQGSEATYESGFVIDKFPISRPNLTFSTLTVSNMSPEDSSIYLCSVEPPTYGYTFGSGTRLTVV.

This clonotype was found a few times. The chain uses TRBV6-2 or TRBV6-3 and TRBJ2-4, with 10 bases that match TRBD1. The J call could be wrong; TRBJ2-7 is a better fit for the DNA end. Germline V gene data show CDR1 as MNHEY and CDR2 as SVGEGT. This CDR3 spans 13 amino acids. The CDR3 loop is CASRDRGRYEQYF. The CDR3 DNA sequence: TGTGCCAGCAGGGACAGGGGGAGGTACGAGCAGTACTTC.

This CDR3 is CSAPTGATEAFF. DNA for the CDR3: TGCAGTGCTCCTACAGGGGCGACTGAAGCTTTCTTT. The chain recombines TRBV20-1 with TRBJ1-1; 7 nucleotides match TRBD1. Germline V gene lookup returns CDR1 DFQATT and CDR2 SNEGSKA (reference sequence). Trimming at V came to 5 bases and at J to 5 bases, leaving 5 bases not matched to a gene. This CDR3 spans 12 amino acids.

This clonotype was recorded once. The chain uses TRBV2 and TRBJ1-2, with D tentatively TRBD1 (5 bases). V was shortened by 9 bases and J by 6 bases, with 17 bases between the two germline ends. The CDR3 extends over 13 amino acids. Germline V gives CDR1 SNHLY, CDR2 FYNNEI. The chain's CDR3 is CARKIFREDGYTF. The CDR3, as DNA: TGTGCCAGAAAGATTTTCAGGGAGGATGGCTACACCTTC. Full variable domain (outside the CDR3, taken from reference TRBV2 and TRBJ1-2): EPEVTQTPSHQVTQMGQEVILRCVPISNHLYFYWYRQILGQKVEFLVSFYNNEISEKSEIFDDQFSVERPDGSNFTLKIRSTKLEDSAMYFCARKIFREDGYTFGSGTRLTVV.

This chain uses TRBV7-9 with TRBJ1-2; 7 nucleotides agree with TRBD1. Unmatched junction bases numbered 8, after V lost 5 bases and J lost 2 bases. The germline V gene has CDR1 SEHNR and CDR2 FQNEAQ (reference sequence). The CDR3 contains 15 residues. CDR3 in amino acids: CASSNGQVHNYGYTF. The CDR3 DNA is TGTGCCAGCAGCAATGGACAGGTGCACAACTATGGCTACACCTTC.

The chain employs TRBV15 and TRBJ1-2, with a possible D match to TRBD1 (5 bases). CDR1 is LNHNV and CDR2 is YYDKDF in the germline V gene (reference sequence). This CDR3 spans 13 amino acids. V was cut by 9 bases and J by 1 base, with 12 bases left in between. Written as DNA, the CDR3 is TGTGCCACTACAGACAGTGATAACTATGGCTACACCTTC. It specifies CATTDSDNYGYTF.

This clonotype was detected a few times. This chain links TRBV27 with TRBJ1-1; no reliable D call. Germline V gene lookup returns CDR1 MNHEY and CDR2 SMNVEV (reference sequence). This CDR3 region has 13 residues. V was trimmed by 2 bases and J by 5 bases, leaving 9 bases between them. The CDR3 DNA reads TGTGCCAGCAGTTTAGATACTCGGACTGAAGCTTTCTTT. This gives the protein CASSLDTRTEAFF.

In this sample, this clonotype turned up many times. CDR3 coding DNA: TGTGCCAGCAGTTTAGCGGTAGCGGGGCACACAGATACGCAGTATTTT. It is translated as CASSLAVAGHTDTQYF. This rearrangement joins TRBV12-3 or TRBV12-4 to TRBJ2-3; TRBD2 aligns across 8 bases. CDR3 length: 16 residues. The junction had 4 bases not matched to a gene; V was cut back by 0 bases and J by 2 bases.

This clonotype came up many times. The rearrangement links TRBV18 to TRBJ1-1; D is unresolved. Trimming removed 2 bases from V and 7 bases from J, with 14 bases in between. Germline assignment: CDR1 KGHSH and CDR2 LQKENI. The CDR3 runs to 14 residues. The CDR3 region has the DNA TGTGCCAGCTCACCAAATACGGGGAAAGATGAAGCTTTCTTT. This translates into CASSPNTGKDEAFF.

J is TRBJ2-1 and V is TRBV12-3 or TRBV12-4, with D hard to call. The DNA end lines up better with TRBJ2-7; the J call may be wrong. The CDR3 covers 16 residues. The CDR3 spells CASSLSSAPKGNEQYF. The CDR3 DNA reads as TGTGCCAGCAGTTTATCAAGCGCTCCAAAGGGAAATGAGCAGTACTTC.

The J gene is TRBJ1-4, the V gene TRBV20-1; perhaps TRBD1 as D (6 bases). There are 13 residues in the CDR3. With 5 bases removed from V and 8 bases from J, the gap between germline ends came to 15 bases. Germline CDR1 DFQATT, CDR2 SNEGSKA (reference sequence). CDR3 protein: CSAFPGEGEKLFF. For the CDR3, the DNA is TGCAGTGCTTTCCCAGGGGAGGGGGAAAAACTGTTTTTT.

V is TRBV20-1 and J is TRBJ2-7; TRBD2 matches at 7 bases. The end of the DNA is better explained by TRBJ2-5, so the J call may be wrong. Germline V gives CDR1 DFQATT, CDR2 SNEGSKA (reference sequence). This CDR3 is 16 amino acids long. The CDR3, as DNA: TGCAGTGCTAGACCCATTATGGCGGGGGTTTATCAGACCCAGTACTTC. It specifies CSARPIMAGVYQTQYF.

Concerning this clonotype itself: Compared with germline, one end of the junction differs, possibly owing to a read error. V is TRBV4-1 and J is TRBJ2-5; 10 nucleotides match TRBD1. CDR1 and CDR2 from the germline V gene are MGHRA and YSYEKL. CDR3 length equals 18 residues. The CDR3 sequence is CVSSQDQGGTGVDETQYF. The CDR3 nucleotides are TGCGTCAGCAGCCAAGATCAGGGTGGGACAGGGGTGGATGAGACCCAGTACTTC.

This clonotype was counted ten times or more. The gene calls are TRBV11-2 and TRBJ1-2; D unclear. Trimming removed 1 base at V and 3 bases at J, with 9 bases between. The CDR3 sequence is 14 residues long. Looked up from germline, CDR1 is SGHAT and CDR2 is FQNNGV. This chain's CDR3 is CASSLGPGDYGYTF. CDR3 DNA sequence: TGTGCCAGCAGCTTAGGTCCAGGAGACTATGGCTACACCTTC.

This clonotype has a handful of counts. This chain uses TRBV6-1 with TRBJ1-1; no clear D. In germline, CDR1 is MNHNS, CDR2 SASEGT. Trimming removed 6 bases from V and 6 bases from J, with 29 bases in between. CDR3 length: 18 residues. The CDR3 region is CASSLNLLANGEGAEAFF. CDR3 sequence (DNA): TGTGCCAGCAGCCTTAATTTGCTGGCGAACGGGGAGGGAGCTGAAGCTTTCTTT.

The chain links TRBV27 to TRBJ1-2; TRBD1 might be the D (6 bases). The germline V and J ends were trimmed by 4 bases and 7 bases, with 13 bases remaining between them. CDR3 length: 13 residues. The V gene's germline CDR1 is MNHEY and CDR2 SMNVEV (reference sequence). The CDR3 here is CASSYLTGTGYTF. CDR3 DNA sequence: TGTGCCAGCAGTTACTTAACAGGGACTGGCTACACCTTC.

The CDR3 sequence is CSARTGTGAYNEQFF. CDR3 sequence (DNA): TGCAGTGCTAGAACCGGGACAGGGGCCTACAATGAGCAGTTCTTC. The chain has TRBV20-1 and TRBJ2-1; 10 bases are a match to TRBD1. V was pared by 2 bases and J by 2 bases, with 3 bases of the junction left unmatched. Germline loops: CDR1 DFQATT, CDR2 SNEGSKA (reference sequence). CDR3 length: 15 residues.

This clonotype was counted only a few times. V usage is TRBV2 and J usage is TRBJ1-2, with D unresolved. Germline V lookup: CDR1 SNHLY, CDR2 FYNNEI. V was trimmed by 6 bases and J by 12 bases, leaving 8 bases between them. The CDR3 is made up of 9 amino acids. The CDR3 coding sequence is TGTGCCAGCAGCAAGGGAAACACCTTC. This codes for CASSKGNTF.

The rearrangement joins TRBV28 to TRBJ2-6; D unclear. The CDR3 loop spans 15 amino acids. CDR1 is MDHEN and CDR2 is SYDVKM in the germline V gene. Deletions cut 2 bases from V and 0 bases from J, with 5 bases between. The DNA of the CDR3 is TGTGCCAGCAGTTTACATGACTCTGGGGCCAACGTCCTGACTTTC. This codes for CASSLHDSGANVLTF.

This clonotype has just a few counts. V usage is TRBV10-3 and J usage is TRBJ1-2, with D possibly being TRBD1 (5 bases). CDR1 and CDR2 from the germline V gene are ENHRY and SYGVKD. The V end lost 4 bases, the J end lost 4 bases, and 16 bases lay between the germline ends. The length of the CDR3 is 15 residues. The CDR3 is CAISGGSRDGYGYTF. The DNA of the CDR3 is TGTGCCATCAGTGGAGGGAGCCGGGACGGCTATGGCTACACCTTC.

The chain carries TRBV19 and TRBJ1-5, with unresolved D. Germline V gene lookup returns CDR1 LNHDA and CDR2 SQIVND (reference sequence). CDR3 length: 15 residues. V was pared by 3 bases and J by 3 bases, with 12 bases between. The CDR3 reads CASSIVPGDNQPQHF. CDR3 bases: TGTGCCAGTAGTATTGTCCCCGGGGACAATCAGCCCCAGCATTTT.

This clonotype was picked up one time. V is TRBV4-3 and J is TRBJ2-3, with D maybe TRBD2 (6 bases). Germline-derived CDR1 and CDR2 are LGHNA and YSLEER. This CDR3 is built from 14 residues. V gave up 6 bases and J gave up 6 bases, with 16 bases separating them. CDR3 sequence: CASSNAGTADTQYF. The CDR3, as DNA: TGCGCCAGCAGTAATGCGGGGACCGCGGATACGCAGTATTTT.

This clonotype turned up a few times. The gene calls are TRBV14 and TRBJ1-6; D uncertain. Trimming removed 0 bases from V and 9 bases from J, with 9 bases in between. This CDR3 comprises 14 residues. The germline V gene encodes CDR1 SGHDN and CDR2 FVKESK. The CDR3 spells CASSQDRRFSPLHF. The CDR3 nucleotides read TGTGCCAGCAGCCAAGATCGGAGATTTTCACCCCTCCACTTT.

This clonotype was counted only a few times. J is TRBJ2-5 and V is TRBV4-3; D is ambiguous. The germline V gene has CDR1 LGHNA and CDR2 YSLEER. This CDR3 is 15 amino acids long. Trimming stripped 0 bases from V and 1 base from J, with 9 bases between. DNA for the CDR3: TGCGCCAGCAGCCAAGATTACCGCCCCCAAGAGACCCAGTACTTC. This translates into CASSQDYRPQETQYF.

The chain has TRBV27 and TRBJ1-1; D is unclear. Trimming cost V 6 bases and J 11 bases, with 13 bases left between them. This CDR3 has 11 residues. The germline V gene has CDR1 MNHEY and CDR2 SMNVEV (reference sequence). The CDR3 here is CASRARGMAFF. In DNA form, the CDR3 reads TGTGCCAGCAGAGCAAGAGGTATGGCTTTCTTT.

A few counts support this clonotype. The rearrangement links TRBV7-2 to TRBJ1-5; TRBD1 is a possible D gene (5 bases). V was pared by 1 base and J by 7 bases, with 11 bases between. CDR3 size: 14 residues. Germline V CDR1 and CDR2: SGHTA, FQGNSA. The CDR3, as DNA: TGTGCCAGCAGCTTAGGTTCCGCAGGGCAGCCCCAGCATTTT. It codes for CASSLGSAGQPQHF.

The V and J genes are TRBV28 and TRBJ2-5; D unresolved. Germline CDR1 is MDHEN and CDR2 is SYDVKM. The CDR3 has 11 residues. V lost 2 bases to trimming and J lost 11 bases, with 9 bases between them. DNA of the CDR3: TGTGCCAGCAGTTTAACTGCTGAGCAGTACTTC. Its translation is CASSLTAEQYF.

J is TRBJ1-4 and V is TRBV3-1, with D possibly TRBD1 on 5 matching bases. Between the trimmed V and J ends, which lost 0 bases and 8 bases, there was a span of 13 bases. The germline V gene has CDR1 LGHDT and CDR2 YNNKEL (reference sequence). The CDR3 length is 15 residues. CDR3 residues: CASSQDWGSREKLFF. DNA for the CDR3: TGTGCCAGCAGCCAAGACTGGGGGAGTAGAGAAAAACTGTTTTTT. Full variable domain (outside the CDR3, taken from reference TRBV3-1 and TRBJ1-4): DTAVSQTPKYLVTQMGNDKSIKCEQNLGHDTMYWYKQDSKKFLKIMFSYNNKELIINETVPNRFSPKSPDKAHLNLHINSLELGDSAVYFCASSQDWGSREKLFFGSGTQLSVL.